The clone carrying this TCR beta chain was seen more than once but under ten times. Its specificity is unknown. RNA transcripts yielded amplified TCR beta CDR3 regions. HTBI primers drove first-round RT-PCR of the TCR CDR3. TCRdb processed the multiplex PCR reads anew with MiXCR; each CDR3 protein has one entry. The sample lists some 620,000 distinct CDR3 sequences, around 15% occurring once. Participants, patients aged 18 to 65, had newly diagnosed hyperthyroidism with a duration under 2 months. The data are from a study of T cells in Graves' hyperthyroidism and ophthalmopathy. For the study at large: Peripheral blood sampling occurred at initial diagnosis, before any treatment.

General study results and limits: Patients with ophthalmopathy were separated from those with stable hyperthyroidism by a 13 V-J model.

The TCR originated in a woman aged 25-40 years with Graves' hyperthyroidism. The source material was blood.

Here the CDR3 DNA reads TGTGCCAGCAGCTCAGTCCGGGTAGCGGGAGGGCTGGCTGAGCAGTTCTTC. It encodes CASSSVRVAGGLAEQFF. This chain joins TRBV27 and TRBJ2-1, with 11 nucleotides matching TRBD2. Germline lookup yields CDR1 MNHEY and CDR2 SMNVEV (reference sequence). CDR3 length: 17 amino acids. Losses at the gene ends were 6 bases for V and 9 bases for J; bases not matched to a gene: 16.